This TCR beta chain was identified in a study of cytomegalovirus exposure and HLA in healthy donors. General observations from the study: According to an earlier analysis, most TCR beta V segments yielded productive rearrangements about 90% or about 30% of the time.

Primers for the PCR totalled 60 Vbeta and 13 Jbeta. Only in-frame clones appear in the TCRdb table, and some are missing; sequencing was by immunoSEQ multiplex PCR. Found here are more than 140,000 clones, over 60% of them singletons; the top ten hold 2.5% to 3.5%. On this clone itself: Its antigen is unidentified.

Between the trimmed V and J ends, which lost 5 bases and 0 bases, there was a span of 11 bases. The CDR3 runs 14 residues. Germline V gene lookup returns CDR1 SGDLS and CDR2 YYNGEE. V usage is TRBV9 and J usage is TRBJ1-2; weak D call: TRBD1 (5 bases). The clonotype was recovered from a young woman in good health and CMV-seropositive. Input material: PBMCs. The CDR3 sequence: CASRATASNYGYTF. CDR3 DNA: TGTGCCAGCAGGGCGACAGCTTCTAACTATGGCTACACCTTC.